The entry below describes one T cell receptor (beta chain). The antigen is undetermined. These data originate in a study of CD8 T cells in ankylosing spondylitis. Library preparation for TCR beta used quantitative 5'-RACE with molecular barcodes. TCRdb re-called the 5' RACE reads with MiXCR, one entry per CDR3 protein. The repertoire holds a few hundred thousand distinct CDR3 sequences, with about 20% as singletons. Study findings and constraints: Relatively rare in peripheral blood, disease-linked clones were also CD8+. Reactive arthritis synovial fluid and blood previously showed some of these motif variants. Ankylosing spondylitis blood appeared to carry a characteristic TCR beta motif of eight or nine highly homologous variants.

This CDR3 has 17 amino acids. Germline CDR1 MNHEY, CDR2 SMNVEV (reference sequence). With V trimmed by 2 bases and J by 3 bases, 10 bases remained unmatched. V gene TRBV27 combines with J gene TRBJ1-5, with 7 bases aligning to TRBD1. The TCR comes from a male donor with ankylosing spondylitis. Material: blood, either unsorted or a sorted T cell fraction (not recorded which). The CDR3 nucleotides read TGTGCCAGCAGTTTACTACCCCCGGGACAGTTCAATCAGCCCCAGCATTTT. It encodes CASSLLPPGQFNQPQHF.